These 28 T cell receptor beta chains came from one sample sequenced in a study of read filtering for tumor transcriptome and immune sequencing. Molecular barcoded adaptors covering alpha/delta and beta/gamma chains were used on about 390 ng RNA. TCRdb reanalysed the reads using MiXCR and keeps one entry per CDR3 protein. The sample lists 40,000 to 55,000 distinct CDR3 sequences; around 19% were seen once. Sequencing was carried out using a population of CD138-negative cells sorted from bone marrow. The receptor set was obtained from a donor at least 40 years old with multiple myeloma.

This clonotype was counted many times. The chain has TRBV20-1 and TRBJ1-1; D ambiguous. The CDR3 sequence is 13 residues long. V was clipped by 1 base and J by 3 bases, with 9 bases between them. CDR1 DFQATT and CDR2 SNEGSKA come from the germline V gene (reference sequence). Here the CDR3 DNA reads TGCAGTGCTAGAGGAGGGTCGTACACTGAAGCTTTCTTT. Translated, it gives CSARGGSYTEAFF.

V gene TRBV6-5 combines with J gene TRBJ1-1, with unresolved D. There are 14 residues in the CDR3. V lost 6 bases and J lost 0, with 11 bases in between. CDR1 is MNHEY, CDR2 SVGAGI, per germline. This CDR3 reads CASRPGALNTEAFF. CDR3 DNA sequence: TGTGCCAGCAGGCCAGGTGCTCTGAACACTGAAGCTTTCTTT.

This clonotype was seen ten or more times. This chain uses TRBV12-3 or TRBV12-4 with TRBJ2-2; a possible D gene is TRBD1 (5 bases). The V end was cut by 8 bases, the J end by 4 bases, with 14 bases between. The CDR3 loop spans 14 amino acids. The CDR3 loop reads CASGVQGSTGELFF. The CDR3 nucleotides are TGTGCCAGCGGGGTGCAGGGAAGCACCGGGGAGCTGTTTTTT.

This clonotype was seen repeatedly, ten times or more. CDR3 DNA: TGTGCCAGCAGCCTTGAAACAGGGCAAGAGACCCAGTACTTC. Translating gives CASSLETGQETQYF. The rearrangement joins TRBV12-3 or TRBV12-4 to TRBJ2-5, with D possibly being TRBD1 (6 bases). The CDR3 consists of 14 residues. Trimming left V 6 bases short and J 2 bases short, with 13 bases between.

This clonotype was detected many times. V gene TRBV5-1 combines with J gene TRBJ2-3; perhaps D is TRBD1 or TRBD2 (5 bases each). The CDR3 totals 14 residues. CDR1 SGHRS and CDR2 YFSETQ come from the germline V gene. The V end lost 4 bases, the J end lost 6 bases, and 15 bases lay between the germline ends. The CDR3 nucleotides are TGCGCCAGCAGCCAAGGGGACCTATACGATACGCAGTATTTT. This gives the protein CASSQGDLYDTQYF.

Ten or more counts support this clonotype. The chain combines TRBV29-1 with TRBJ2-5; no definite D call. Germline CDR1 is SQVTM and CDR2 is ANQGSEA. V was cut by 7 bases and J by 7 bases, with 13 bases left in between. CDR3 length equals 11 residues. CDR3 sequence reads: CSAGPAGTQYF. Written as DNA, the CDR3 is TGCAGCGCCGGGCCGGCTGGGACCCAGTACTTC.

In this sample, this clonotype turned up many times. V gene TRBV14 combines with J gene TRBJ2-1; 11 positions agree with TRBD2. The CDR3 has 22 residues. Per the germline V gene, CDR1 is SGHDN and CDR2 is FVKESK. V lost 3 bases to trimming and J lost 6 bases; unmatched junction nucleotides: 25. The CDR3 loop is CASSHKVRLSRFLAGGGNEQFF. CDR3 nucleotides: TGTGCCAGCAGCCACAAGGTTCGTCTCTCTCGGTTCCTAGCGGGAGGTGGCAATGAGCAGTTCTTC. Complete variable domain (other parts from reference TRBV14 and TRBJ2-1): EAGVTQFPSHSVIEKGQTVTLRCDPISGHDNLYWYRRVMGKEIKFLLHFVKESKQDESGMPNNRFLAERTGGTYSTLKVQPAELEDSGVYFCASSHKVRLSRFLAGGGNEQFFGPGTRLTVL.

This clonotype was observed many times. This chain links TRBV11-1 with TRBJ2-6; the D is unclear. V was clipped by 1 base and J by 0 bases, with 4 bases between them. The CDR3 is 15 residues long. CDR1 is SGHAT and CDR2 is FQDESV in the germline V gene (reference sequence). In DNA, the CDR3 is TGTGCCAGCAGCTTAGTGGGCTCTGGGGCCAACGTCCTGACTTTC. This sequence encodes CASSLVGSGANVLTF.

This clonotype was seen ten or more times. The chain recombines TRBV3-1 with TRBJ2-7; 9 nucleotides line up with TRBD1. The CDR3 covers 15 residues. Looked up from germline, CDR1 is LGHDT and CDR2 is YNNKEL (reference sequence). Trimming took 4 bases from V and 7 from J; bases not matched to a gene: 11. CDR3 nucleotide sequence: TGTGCCAGCAGCCCCCCGGGACAGGGAAGAGGAGAGCAGTACTTC. Residues: CASSPPGQGRGEQYF.

This clonotype was counted at least ten times. CDR3 nucleotides: TGCGCCAGCAGCTCAACAGGGGGGAGCACTGAAGCTTTCTTT. It is translated as CASSSTGGSTEAFF. The chain employs TRBV5-1 and TRBJ1-1, with TRBD1 matching over 8 bases. V dropped 3 bases and J dropped 4; count of bases not matched to a gene: 5. Germline CDR1 and CDR2: SGHRS and YFSETQ. CDR3 size: 14 residues.

This chain links TRBV24-1 with TRBJ2-3; the match to TRBD1 covers 7 bases. The DNA matches TRBJ1-5 better at its end, which makes the J call doubtful. Germline V gene lookup returns CDR1 KGHDR and CDR2 SFDVKD. The CDR3 runs to 16 residues. The CDR3 loop reads CATSLGQAHLRDTQHF. The CDR3, as DNA: TGTGCCACCAGCCTTGGACAGGCCCACCTACGGGATACGCAGCATTTT.

Concerning this clonotype itself: The germline gene is not matched at one end of the junction; a read error may be the cause. The genes are TRBV29-1 and TRBJ2-7; the match to TRBD2 covers 10 bases. CDR1 and CDR2 from the germline V gene are SQVTM and ANQGSEA. The CDR3 length is 14 residues. The CDR3 region has the DNA TGCAGCGTTGAGACTAGCGGGTTGTCCTACAAGCAGTACTTC. Amino acid sequence: CSVETSGLSYKQYF.

Details on this clonotype: Since the CDR3 does not end with the conserved phenylalanine or tryptophan, this likely comes from a read error. The V call is TRBV29-1, the J call TRBJ2-5, with 7 nucleotides matching TRBD1. Germline values: CDR1 SQVTM, CDR2 ANQGSEA. The V segment lost 8 bases and the J segment 5 bases; nucleotides outside the gene matches: 11. The CDR3 loop spans 13 amino acids. In DNA form, the CDR3 reads TGCAGCCTGGCGGGTGACAGGGCGGAGACCCAGTACCCC. This sequence encodes CSLAGDRAETQYP.

This clonotype was counted at least ten times. The gene calls are TRBV12-3 or TRBV12-4 and TRBJ2-2; no clear D gene. The CDR3 covers 13 residues. The germline V and J ends were trimmed by 2 bases and 3 bases, with 4 bases remaining between them. DNA of the CDR3: TGTGCCAGCAGTTTACTGGACACCGGGGAGCTGTTTTTT. It specifies CASSLLDTGELFF.

This clonotype was counted ten times or more. The chain links TRBV19 to TRBJ2-5; a possible D gene is TRBD1 (6 bases). The V and J ends lost 2 bases and 5 bases respectively, with 15 bases between them. The CDR3 length is 15 residues. Germline-derived CDR1 and CDR2 are LNHDA and SQIVND (reference sequence). CDR3 sequence: CASSIRVRGSETQYF. The CDR3 nucleotides read TGTGCCAGTAGTATACGGGTCAGGGGTTCGGAGACCCAGTACTTC.

This chain joins TRBV29-1 and TRBJ2-3; perhaps TRBD2 as D (7 bases). CDR1 and CDR2 (germline): SQVTM, ANQGSEA. Trimming pared 5 bases from V and 7 bases from J, leaving 22 bases between. This CDR3 region has 15 residues. CDR3 sequence reads: CSVSGGLYGTNTQYF. CDR3 coding DNA: TGCAGCGTTTCGGGGGGCCTCTACGGTACAAATACGCAGTATTTT.

There are many counts of this clonotype. This chain joins TRBV19 and TRBJ2-2; D is perhaps TRBD1 (6 bases). Germline CDR1 LNHDA, CDR2 SQIVND (reference sequence). The CDR3 is 16 residues long. Trimming removed 0 bases at V and 4 bases at J, with 12 bases between. CDR3 sequence: CASSIDEGTSTGELFF. The CDR3, as DNA: TGTGCCAGTAGTATAGACGAGGGGACAAGCACCGGGGAGCTGTTTTTT.

A note on this clonotype: This may stem from a read error, because a much larger clone lies one nucleotide away. The rearrangement joins TRBV7-8 to TRBJ2-1; D is undetermined. This CDR3 contains 14 residues. V was clipped by 5 bases and J by 8 bases, with 16 bases between them. Germline V gene data show CDR1 as SGHVS and CDR2 as FQNEAQ. CDR3 in amino acids: CASSPNPKYDEQFF. The CDR3 coding sequence is TGTGCCAGCAGCCCTAATCCGAAGTACGATGAGCAGTTCTTC.

Remarks on this clonotype: This may arise from a read error, as a much more abundant clone is one base away. The rearrangement uses TRBV5-1 and TRBJ2-1; the D is unclear. V was pared by 4 bases and J by 6 bases, with 20 bases between. This CDR3 has 16 residues. Germline CDR1 SGHRS, CDR2 YFSETQ. The CDR3 DNA follows: TGCGCCAGCAGCGCGACCACCAGTGGATTCAGCAATGAGCAGTTCTTC. This gives the protein CASSATTSGFSNEQFF. Based on the CDR3 plus reference TRBV5-1 and TRBJ2-1, the full variable domain is KAGVTQTPRYLIKTRGQQVTLSCSPISGHRSVSWYQQTPGQGLQFLFEYFSETQRNKGNFPGRFSGRQFSNSRSEMNVSTLELGDSALYLCASSATTSGFSNEQFFGPGTRLTVL.

This clonotype was seen repeatedly, ten times or more. CDR3 sequence reads: CASSFAGGPSLVDTQYF. CDR3 sequence (DNA): TGTGCCAGCAGTTTCGCGGGAGGGCCGTCTTTGGTAGATACGCAGTATTTT. The gene calls are TRBV27 and TRBJ2-3; 9 positions agree with TRBD2. J gave up 5 bases and V 3 bases, and 12 bases lay outside the gene matches. The CDR3 is 17 residues long. Germline CDR1 is MNHEY and CDR2 is SMNVEV (reference sequence).

This clonotype was counted ten times or more. This chain uses TRBV6-5 with TRBJ2-5, with 8 nucleotides matching TRBD2. The germline CDR1 and CDR2 sequences are MNHEY and SVGAGI. The J segment lost 4 bases and the V segment lost 5 bases, leaving 12 bases of the junction unmatched. The CDR3 extends over 16 amino acids. The CDR3, as DNA: TGTGCCAGCAGTCCCCGGGGACTAGGTCCCCCAGAGACCCAGTACTTC. It codes for CASSPRGLGPPETQYF.

This chain uses TRBV25-1 with TRBJ2-3; D may be TRBD1 (5 bases). This CDR3 spans 15 amino acids. CDR1 and CDR2 (germline): MGHDK, SYGVNS. V was shortened by 3 bases and J by 5 bases, with 15 bases between the two germline ends. The CDR3 nucleotides are TGTGCCAGCAGTGATCCCGACAGACAGCGAGATACGCAGTATTTT. Translation: CASSDPDRQRDTQYF.

This clonotype has ten or more counts. The chain couples TRBV19 to TRBJ2-1; the match to TRBD1 covers 7 bases. Germline V gene data show CDR1 as LNHDA and CDR2 as SQIVND (reference sequence). J was trimmed by 0 bases and V by 6 bases; bases with no gene match: 5. The length of the CDR3 is 15 residues. CDR3 amino acids: CASRDDRDSYNEQFF. DNA of the CDR3: TGTGCCAGTAGGGACGACAGGGACTCCTACAATGAGCAGTTCTTC.

At least ten counts were recorded for this clonotype. The V gene is TRBV5-1, the J gene TRBJ2-1; D unclear. Germline V gene sequence: CDR1 SGHRS, CDR2 YFSETQ. The V and J ends lost 6 bases and 7 bases respectively, with 17 bases between them. This CDR3 spans 14 amino acids. Here the CDR3 reads CASKPVTNINEQFF. CDR3 coding DNA: TGCGCCAGCAAACCTGTGACGAACATTAATGAGCAGTTCTTC. Drawing the rest from reference TRBV5-1 and TRBJ2-1, the complete variable domain is KAGVTQTPRYLIKTRGQQVTLSCSPISGHRSVSWYQQTPGQGLQFLFEYFSETQRNKGNFPGRFSGRQFSNSRSEMNVSTLELGDSALYLCASKPVTNINEQFFGPGTRLTVL.

This clonotype was seen repeatedly, ten times or more. The chain combines TRBV23-1 with TRBJ2-1; 7 bases are shared with TRBD2. TRBV23-1 is an open reading frame whose function is uncertain. The J segment lost 7 bases and the V segment lost 6 bases, leaving 18 bases of the junction unmatched. This CDR3 is built from 17 residues. CDR3 sequence (DNA): TGCGCCAGCAGCCGATGGAAAGCGGGATGGCCATGGAATGAGCAGTTCTTC. Protein sequence: CASSRWKAGWPWNEQFF.

Comment on this clonotype: In this CDR3 the conserved last residue, phenylalanine or tryptophan, is missing, so a read error is likely. The J gene is TRBJ2-3, the V gene TRBV5-1, with 9 bases matching TRBD1. This CDR3 is built from 14 residues. After removal of 4 bases from V and 6 bases from J, the junction contained 6 bases not matched to a gene. CDR1 and CDR2 from the germline V gene are SGHRS and YFSETQ. This CDR3 reads CASSPTGGSDTQYY. The CDR3 region has the DNA TGCGCCAGCAGCCCGACAGGGGGGTCGGATACGCAGTATTAT.

This clonotype was counted ten times or more. The V call is TRBV7-2, the J call TRBJ2-3; D gene unclear. This CDR3 region has 14 residues. The germline V gene has CDR1 SGHTA and CDR2 FQGNSA. V lost 4 bases and J 3 bases, leaving 11 bases between the germline ends. This chain's CDR3 is CASSYGLPTDTQYF. The CDR3 DNA follows: TGTGCCAGCAGCTATGGCCTACCGACAGATACGCAGTATTTT.

This clonotype was detected many times. The chain links TRBV29-1 to TRBJ1-1; 9 nucleotides match TRBD1. The CDR3 is 15 amino acids. Germline loops: CDR1 SQVTM, CDR2 ANQGSEA. J was trimmed by 5 bases and V by 7 bases; bases with no gene match: 14. The CDR3 sequence: CSGKTGTGRVTEAFF. In DNA form, the CDR3 reads TGCAGCGGGAAGACCGGGACAGGGAGGGTGACTGAAGCTTTCTTT.